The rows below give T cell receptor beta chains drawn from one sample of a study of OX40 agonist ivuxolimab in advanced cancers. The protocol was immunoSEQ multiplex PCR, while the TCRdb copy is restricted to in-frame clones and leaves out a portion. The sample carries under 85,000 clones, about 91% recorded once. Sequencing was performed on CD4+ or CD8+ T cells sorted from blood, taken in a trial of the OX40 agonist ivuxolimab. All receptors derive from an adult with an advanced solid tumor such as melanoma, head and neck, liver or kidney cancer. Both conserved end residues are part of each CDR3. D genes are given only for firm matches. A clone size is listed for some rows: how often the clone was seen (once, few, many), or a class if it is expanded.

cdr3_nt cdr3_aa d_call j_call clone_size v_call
TGTGCCAGCAGCTTAACCATTGACGGCAACTATGGCTACACCTTC CASSLTIDGNYGYTF - TRBJ1-2 once TRBV7-3
TGTGCCATCAGTGAGGGGGGGGGCTCTGGAAACACCATATATTTT CAISEGGGSGNTIYF - TRBJ1-3 once TRBV10-3
TGTGCCAGCAGTCCCCCCGGGGGCAATCAGCCCCAGCATTTT CASSPPGGNQPQHF - TRBJ1-5 - TRBV28
TGTGCCAGCAAGTTTACAGGGAATGATGGCTACACCTTC CASKFTGNDGYTF - TRBJ1-2 - TRBV6-6
TGTGCCAGCAGCTTCCCCGGGAACAATGAGCAGTTCTTC CASSFPGNNEQFF - TRBJ2-1 - TRBV5-6
TGCGCCAGCAGCTTGGCCAGGTCAGGGCTCACAGATACGCAGTATTTT CASSLARSGLTDTQYF - TRBJ2-3 - TRBV5-1
TGTGCCAGCAGCCCGGGCCTTCCGACCTACGAGCAGTACTTC CASSPGLPTYEQYF - TRBJ2-7 - TRBV11-2
TGTGCCAGCAGTCCGTCTGGGACAAGCAATCAGCCCCAGCATTTT CASSPSGTSNQPQHF - TRBJ1-5 - TRBV6-5
TGTGCCAGCAGCCTCGTGGGGGCTAATTCACCCCTCCACTTT CASSLVGANSPLHF - TRBJ1-6 few TRBV14
TGTGCCAGCAGTGTAGCTTCAGAGTACTATGGCTACACCTTC CASSVASEYYGYTF - TRBJ1-2 once TRBV6-1
TGTGCCAGCAGCACCCGGGGCCCCAATACGCAGTATTTT CASSTRGPNTQYF - TRBJ2-3 - TRBV5-6
TGTGCCAGCATGTCTGGCAGGGGAGATACGGAGACCCAGTACTTC CASMSGRGDTETQYF - TRBJ2-5 - TRBV9
TGTGCCAGCAGCGTAGGGGCTTCTTCAGGCTATGGCTACACCTTC CASSVGASSGYGYTF - TRBJ1-2 once TRBV9
TGCGCCAGCAGCCTTGGGACTAGCGGGGGAGAGACCCAGTACTTC CASSLGTSGGETQYF TRBD2 TRBJ2-5 - TRBV5-1
TGTGCCAGCAGCTTTACAGGGGGAGCTAATGAAAAACTGTTTTTT CASSFTGGANEKLFF TRBD1 TRBJ1-4 - TRBV5-4
TGTGCCAGTGATACCGGACAGGGCAAAAACATTCAGTACTTC CASDTGQGKNIQYF TRBD1 TRBJ2-4 - TRBV19
TGTGCCAGCTCACCGTCGGGCCCCTTGGGTTCACCCCTCCACTTT CASSPSGPLGSPLHF - TRBJ1-6 - TRBV18
TGTGCCAGCAGTCTCAGGACAGGCGGGTGGTATGGCTACACCTTC CASSLRTGGWYGYTF TRBD1 TRBJ1-2 once TRBV28
TGTGCCAGCAGCTCACGCCCAGGGGGGGACACTGAAGCTTTCTTT CASSSRPGGDTEAFF TRBD1 TRBJ1-1 - TRBV7-2
TGTGCCAGTAGTCCAGGGACAGCCCACACTAACTATGGCTACACCTTC CASSPGTAHTNYGYTF TRBD1 TRBJ1-2 few TRBV19
TGTGCCAGCAGCGCCCAGGGGCCGTATGGCTACACCTTC CASSAQGPYGYTF - TRBJ1-2 - TRBV9
TGTGCCAGCACCCAAGTGGGGGCGCTCTCTGGGGCCAACGTCCTGACTTTC CASTQVGALSGANVLTF - TRBJ2-6 - TRBV28
TGTGCCAGCAGCTTAGGTATTAGCGGGATCACAGATACGCAGTATTTT CASSLGISGITDTQYF TRBD2 TRBJ2-3 once TRBV7-8
TGTGCCAGCAGTTACCGGCGGGGGTCTACTAAAAACATTCAGTACTTC CASSYRRGSTKNIQYF TRBD2 TRBJ2-4 - TRBV6-5
TGTGCCAGCAGCCCAGATCCAGCGAGCTCCTACAATGAGCAGTTCTTC CASSPDPASSYNEQFF - TRBJ2-1 - TRBV4-2
TGTGCCAGCAGCTTGCTGAACGAGCAGTACTTC CASSLLNEQYF - TRBJ2-7 - TRBV5-6
TGCGCCAGCAGCCAAGCCCGGGGAGATTTCGAGCAGTTCTTC CASSQARGDFEQFF - TRBJ2-1 - TRBV4-1
TGCGCCAGCAGCTTGGGGACAGCCACCTTTAACTATGGCTACACCTTC CASSLGTATFNYGYTF - TRBJ1-2 once TRBV5-1
TGTGCCAGCAGGGGGGACATCTACTATGGCTACACCTTC CASRGDIYYGYTF - TRBJ1-2 few TRBV7-9
TGCAGCGTGATCGACAGGGGTCTGGGTTCACCCCTCCACTTT CSVIDRGLGSPLHF TRBD1 TRBJ1-6 - TRBV29-1
TGTGCCAGCAGTGACCTATCTAGGGGACGCGGATTTCGAGATAATCAGCCCCAGCATTTT CASSDLSRGRGFRDNQPQHF - TRBJ1-5 - TRBV6-1
TGTGCCAGCAGTTCCGAGGGTTCAAACGAGCAGTACTTC CASSSEGSNEQYF - TRBJ2-7 - TRBV2
TGCGCCAGCAGAGCCGGGACTGGAAACACTGAAGCTTTCTTT CASRAGTGNTEAFF - TRBJ1-1 - TRBV5-1
TGTGCCAGCAGTTCGCCTTCCGTCACAGATACGCAGTATTTT CASSSPSVTDTQYF - TRBJ2-3 - TRBV28
TGTGCCAGCAGCTTTGACAGCTCGGGGCCCTCTAATGAAAAACTGTTTTTT CASSFDSSGPSNEKLFF - TRBJ1-4 once TRBV9
TGCGCCAGCAGCTTGGGTCAGGGAGGATCCTACGAGCAGTACTTC CASSLGQGGSYEQYF - TRBJ2-7 - TRBV5-1
TGTGCCAGCTCACTAGGGACAGGGAAGGACGAGCAGTACTTC CASSLGTGKDEQYF TRBD1 TRBJ2-7 - TRBV18
TGTGCCAGCAGTTCTAGGGGCACCGGGGAGCTGTTTTTT CASSSRGTGELFF - TRBJ2-2 once TRBV11-3
TGTGCCAGCAGCTTTCTCGGGACAGGGGGCCGAGACACTGAAGCTTTCTTT CASSFLGTGGRDTEAFF TRBD1 TRBJ1-1 - TRBV5-4
TGTGCCAGCAGCTTGGGTGGGACTAATTATGGCTACACCTTC CASSLGGTNYGYTF - TRBJ1-2 many TRBV5-4
TGCAGCGTTGAAGAACTAGACAGGGGGCAGTATTTT CSVEELDRGQYF TRBD1 TRBJ2-3 - TRBV29-1
TGCGCCAGCAGCCCCAGACAGGGTGGAGCCGGGGAGCTGTTTTTT CASSPRQGGAGELFF TRBD1 TRBJ2-2 - TRBV5-1
TGCGCCAGCAGCTTGGTAGCAGGGAACACCGGGGAGCTGTTTTTT CASSLVAGNTGELFF - TRBJ2-2 - TRBV5-1
TGCGCCAGCAGCCTCGTGGGGTCAGATACGCAGTATTTT CASSLVGSDTQYF - TRBJ2-3 - TRBV5-1
TGTGCCAGCAGGGGCCCGCCGGGACAGTCCTACAATGAGCAGTTCTTC CASRGPPGQSYNEQFF TRBD1 TRBJ2-1 - TRBV2
TGTGCCAGCAGCTTAGCGTCACGTGGGCAGGCCTTCTATGGCTACACCTTC CASSLASRGQAFYGYTF - TRBJ1-2 - TRBV7-6
TGTGCCAGCAGTCCATGGACAGGAGAGGACGGCTACACCTTC CASSPWTGEDGYTF TRBD1 TRBJ1-2 - TRBV27
TGTGCCAGCAGCGTAGCTAAGGCTGGACCCCGCTATGGCTACACCTTC CASSVAKAGPRYGYTF - TRBJ1-2 - TRBV9
TGTGCCATCAGTGAGTCGTCAGGGAACGGGGAGACCCAGTACTTC CAISESSGNGETQYF - TRBJ2-5 once TRBV10-3
TGTGCCAGCAGCCTCAGCGGGGGGGGGACCTACAATGAGCAGTTCTTC CASSLSGGGTYNEQFF TRBD2 TRBJ2-1 - TRBV4-2
TGTGCCAGCAGCTCCAACGCAGGGGTATCGCAGTATTTT CASSSNAGVSQYF - TRBJ2-3 - TRBV7-8
TGCAGCGTCCGTCGGGGGAGCACAGATACGCAGTATTTT CSVRRGSTDTQYF - TRBJ2-3 - TRBV29-1